This T cell receptor beta chain appears in the sequencing data of a study of blood T cell repertoires in COVID-19. Study as a whole: Nucleic acid was either cDNA or gDNA, and it came from T cells, B-cell-depleted T cells, or PBMCs.

TCRdb's table, derived via immunoSEQ multiplex PCR, lists solely in-frame clones and lacks some. The data contain more than 90,000 clones, over 80% of them seen just once; the ten biggest clones take up 15% to 20%. The CDR3 consists of 17 residues. J gave up 7 bases and V 2 bases, and 13 bases lay outside the gene matches. Germline CDR1 is MRHNA and CDR2 is SNTAGT. This sequence was found in a man over 45 with acute or convalescent COVID-19. V is TRBV6-4 and J is TRBJ2-1; 8 bases fit TRBD2. Sequenced material: peripheral blood. CDR3: CASSDTPGLGGVNEQFF. CDR3 coding DNA: TGTGCCAGCAGTGACACTCCGGGACTAGGGGGGGTAAATGAGCAGTTCTTC.